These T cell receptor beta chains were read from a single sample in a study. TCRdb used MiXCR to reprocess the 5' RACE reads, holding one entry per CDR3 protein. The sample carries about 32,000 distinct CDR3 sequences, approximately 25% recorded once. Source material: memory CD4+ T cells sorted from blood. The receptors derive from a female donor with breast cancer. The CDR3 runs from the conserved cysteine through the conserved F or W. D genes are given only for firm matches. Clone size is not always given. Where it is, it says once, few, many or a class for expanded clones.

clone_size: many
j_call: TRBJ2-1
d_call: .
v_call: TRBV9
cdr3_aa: CASSVEPRINEQFF
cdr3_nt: TGTGCCAGCAGCGTAGAACCCAGGATCAATGAGCAGTTCTTC

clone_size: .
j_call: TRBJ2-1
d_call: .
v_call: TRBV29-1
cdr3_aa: CSVEAGRSSYNEQFF
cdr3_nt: TGCAGCGTTGAGGCGGGAAGGAGCTCCTACAATGAGCAGTTCTTC

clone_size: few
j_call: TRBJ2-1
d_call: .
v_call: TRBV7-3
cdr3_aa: CASSLSPRTQGGAYNEQFF
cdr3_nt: TGTGCCAGCAGCTTATCCCCTAGGACCCAAGGGGGAGCCTACAATGAGCAGTTCTTC

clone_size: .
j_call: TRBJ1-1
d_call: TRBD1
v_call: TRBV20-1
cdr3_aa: CSARDTGTGGIEAFF
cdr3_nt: TGCAGTGCTAGAGATACCGGGACAGGAGGAATTGAAGCTTTCTTT

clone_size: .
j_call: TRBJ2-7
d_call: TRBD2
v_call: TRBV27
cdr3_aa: CASSSPSGGHEQYF
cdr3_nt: TGTGCCAGCAGTTCCCCTAGCGGTGGCCACGAGCAGTACTTC

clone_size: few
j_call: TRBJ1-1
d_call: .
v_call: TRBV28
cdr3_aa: CASSLLDRLNTEAFF
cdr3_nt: TGTGCCAGCAGTCTCTTAGACAGGTTGAACACTGAAGCTTTCTTT

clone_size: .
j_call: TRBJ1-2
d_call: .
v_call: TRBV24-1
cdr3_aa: CATSNLFRPRRSYGYTF
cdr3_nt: TGTGCCACCAGTAACCTTTTTAGACCCCGACGGAGCTATGGCTACACCTTC

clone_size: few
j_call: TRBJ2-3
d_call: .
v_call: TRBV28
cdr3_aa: CASREIGITDTQYF
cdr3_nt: TGTGCCAGCAGGGAGATAGGGATCACAGATACGCAGTATTTT

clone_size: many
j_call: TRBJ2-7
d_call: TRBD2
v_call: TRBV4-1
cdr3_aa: CASSQVSGTYEQYF
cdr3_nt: TGCGCCAGCAGCCAAGTTAGCGGGACCTACGAGCAGTACTTC

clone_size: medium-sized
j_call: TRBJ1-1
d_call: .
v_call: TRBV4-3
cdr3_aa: CASSQVQGNTEAFF
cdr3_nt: TGCGCCAGCAGCCAAGTACAGGGGAACACTGAAGCTTTCTTT

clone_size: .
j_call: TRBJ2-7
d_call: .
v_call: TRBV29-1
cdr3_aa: CSVKGSSYEQYF
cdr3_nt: TGCAGCGTCAAGGGTAGCTCCTACGAGCAGTACTTC

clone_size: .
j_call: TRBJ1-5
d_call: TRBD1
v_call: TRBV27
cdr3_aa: CASSPGQGYQPQHF
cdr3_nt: TGTGCCAGCAGTCCGGGACAGGGATATCAGCCCCAGCATTTT

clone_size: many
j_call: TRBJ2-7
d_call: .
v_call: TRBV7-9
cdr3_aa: CASSRRLWAGVYEQYF
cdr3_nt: TGTGCCAGCAGCCGGCGTTTGTGGGCAGGGGTTTACGAGCAGTACTTC

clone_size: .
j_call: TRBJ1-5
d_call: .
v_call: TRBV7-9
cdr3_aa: CASSKDSDRNQPQHF
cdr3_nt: TGTGCCAGCAGCAAAGACAGCGACCGAAATCAGCCCCAGCATTTT

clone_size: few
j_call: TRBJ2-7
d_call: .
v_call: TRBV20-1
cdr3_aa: CSASTGRQYF
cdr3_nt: TGCAGTGCTTCGACAGGTCGGCAGTACTTC

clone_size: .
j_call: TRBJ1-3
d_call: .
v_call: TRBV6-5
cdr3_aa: CASSYSALRGFRNTIYF
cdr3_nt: TGTGCCAGCAGTTACTCTGCCCTCAGGGGTTTTCGGAACACCATATATTTT

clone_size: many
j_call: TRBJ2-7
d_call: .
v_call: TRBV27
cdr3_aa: CASSFTGLYEQYF
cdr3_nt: TGTGCCAGCAGTTTCACAGGTCTCTACGAGCAGTACTTC

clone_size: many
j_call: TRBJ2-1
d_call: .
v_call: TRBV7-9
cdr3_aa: CASSLVRQNEQFF
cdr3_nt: TGTGCCAGCAGCTTAGTAAGGCAAAATGAGCAGTTCTTC

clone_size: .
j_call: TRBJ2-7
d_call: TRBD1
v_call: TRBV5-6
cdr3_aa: CASSRFGQGGAYEQYF
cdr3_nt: TGTGCCAGCAGCCGATTCGGACAGGGTGGCGCCTACGAGCAGTACTTC

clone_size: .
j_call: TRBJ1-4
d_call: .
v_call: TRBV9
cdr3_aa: CASSVGGEPEKLFF
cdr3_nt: TGTGCCAGCAGCGTAGGGGGAGAGCCTGAAAAACTGTTTTTT

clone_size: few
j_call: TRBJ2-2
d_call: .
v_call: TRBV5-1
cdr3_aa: CASRTTGELFF
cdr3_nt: TGCGCCAGCAGGACCACCGGGGAGCTGTTTTTT

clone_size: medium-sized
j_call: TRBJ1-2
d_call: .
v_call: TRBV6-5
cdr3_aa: CASSERQEVVNGYTF
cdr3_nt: TGTGCCAGCAGTGAAAGACAGGAGGTTGTAAATGGCTACACCTTC

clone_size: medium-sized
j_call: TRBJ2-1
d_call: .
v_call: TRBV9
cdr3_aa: CASSIAYRGGEQFF
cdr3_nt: TGTGCCAGCAGCATCGCGTATCGGGGTGGCGAGCAGTTCTTC

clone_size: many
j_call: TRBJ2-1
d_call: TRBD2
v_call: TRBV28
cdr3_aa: CASSLAGDLSNEQFF
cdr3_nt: TGTGCCAGCAGTCTAGCGGGAGACTTGAGCAATGAGCAGTTCTTC

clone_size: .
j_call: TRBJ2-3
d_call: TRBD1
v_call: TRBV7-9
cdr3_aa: CASGRGPETGASTDTQYF
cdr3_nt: TGTGCCAGCGGACGAGGGCCTGAGACAGGGGCCTCCACAGATACGCAGTATTTT

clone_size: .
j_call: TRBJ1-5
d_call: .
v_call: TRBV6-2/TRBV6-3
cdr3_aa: CASSEGGGIQPQHF
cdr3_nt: TGTGCCAGCAGTGAGGGGGGGGGCATTCAGCCCCAGCATTTT

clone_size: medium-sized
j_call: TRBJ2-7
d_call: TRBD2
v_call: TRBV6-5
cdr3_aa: CASSRTSVNEQYF
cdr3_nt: TGTGCCAGCAGCCGGACTAGCGTGAACGAGCAGTACTTC

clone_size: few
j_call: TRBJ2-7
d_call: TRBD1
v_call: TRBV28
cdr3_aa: CASSYRGLSYEQYF
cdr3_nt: TGTGCCAGCAGTTACAGGGGGCTCTCCTACGAGCAGTACTTC

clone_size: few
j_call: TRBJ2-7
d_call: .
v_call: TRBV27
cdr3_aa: CASSLGHFLSYEQYF
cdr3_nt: TGTGCCAGCAGTTTGGGACACTTTCTCTCCTACGAGCAGTACTTC

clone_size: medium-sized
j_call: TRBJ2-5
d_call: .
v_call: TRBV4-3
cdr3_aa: CASSQESPSGIPVKETQYF
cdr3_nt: TGCGCCAGCAGCCAAGAGAGCCCCAGTGGGATCCCCGTAAAAGAGACCCAGTACTTC